A single sample gave rise to the 16 T cell receptor beta chains below, sequenced in a study of T cells in Graves' hyperthyroidism and ophthalmopathy (dated by TCRdb to between 2018 and 2021). Libraries were built with multiplex PCR. The run used an Illumina HiSeq 2000. Amplification of TCR beta CDR3 regions was carried out from RNA transcripts. The first round of RT-PCR for the TCR CDR3 was performed with the HTBI primer set and the Qiagen OneStep RT-PCR kit. The raw public reads went through TCRdb reprocessing: fastp at Q25, MiXCR clone calling, in-frame beta chains kept. Here each entry gathers all rows of one CDR3 protein and keeps the most common genes and DNA. The table for this sample lists a few hundred thousand distinct CDR3 sequences; around a sixth of them were counted only once. The ten largest clones capture around 7.3% of the sample. Sequenced material: blood. These receptors all come from a woman aged 25 to 39 with Graves' hyperthyroidism.

This clonotype was found many times. V gene TRBV28 combines with J gene TRBJ2-7; perhaps TRBD1 as D (5 bases). Trimming left V 2 bases short and J 6 bases short, with 8 bases between. Germline lookup yields CDR1 MDHEN and CDR2 SYDVKM. This CDR3 has 12 residues. CDR3 sequence reads: CASSLQGSEQYF. CDR3 sequence (DNA): TGTGCCAGCAGTTTACAGGGTAGCGAGCAGTACTTC. Complete variable domain (other parts from reference TRBV28 and TRBJ2-7): DVKVTQSSRYLVKRTGEKVFLECVQDMDHENMFWYRQDPGLGLRLIYFSYDVKMKEKGDIPEGYSVSREKKERFSLILESASTNQTSMYLCASSLQGSEQYFGPGTRLTVT.

About this clonotype itself: A much bigger clone sits one base away, suggesting this may be a read error. The CDR3 region is CASSFAGRPEAFF. The CDR3 coding sequence is TGTGCCAGCAGCTTTGCGGGAAGACCCGAAGCTTTCTTT. This chain links TRBV7-3 with TRBJ1-1; D call uncertain. The CDR3 length is 13 residues. V dropped 3 bases and J dropped 8 bases, with 13 bases sitting between them. CDR1 and CDR2 (germline): SGHTA, FQGTGA.

The J gene is TRBJ2-7, the V gene TRBV6-1, with 8 nucleotides matching TRBD1. The trim removed 5 bases at V and 5 bases at J, leaving 5 bases unmatched. Germline-derived CDR1 and CDR2 are MNHNS and SASEGT. The CDR3 runs 13 residues. CDR3 amino acids: CASSWTGRNEQYF. CDR3 coding DNA: TGTGCCAGCAGTTGGACAGGGAGGAACGAGCAGTACTTC.

This clonotype was found a few times. The CDR3 reads CASRTEGSYSNQPQHF. CDR3 DNA: TGTGCCAGCCGAACGGAGGGGTCCTATTCCAATCAGCCCCAGCATTTT. V usage is TRBV19 and J usage is TRBJ1-5; tentative D call: TRBD1 (5 bases). CDR3 length: 16 amino acids. Germline assignment: CDR1 LNHDA and CDR2 SQIVND (reference sequence). V lost 9 bases, J lost 3 bases, and 21 bases lay in between.

This clonotype was detected only a few times. A much bigger clone sits one base away, suggesting this may be a read error. This chain uses TRBV30 with TRBJ2-7; 11 bases map to TRBD2. Germline V lookup: CDR1 GTSNPN, CDR2 SVGIG (reference sequence). V lost 8 bases, J lost 3 bases, and 6 bases stayed unmatched. This CDR3 has 13 amino acids. The CDR3 nucleotides read TGTGCCCGCCCCGGGACTAGCGGCTACGAGCAGTACTTC. Translating it yields CARPGTSGYEQYF.

This clonotype was recorded at least ten times. The chain combines TRBV2 with TRBJ2-7; D ambiguous. CDR1 SNHLY and CDR2 FYNNEI come from the germline V gene. The CDR3 has 14 amino acids. Deletions cut 4 bases from V and 7 bases from J, with 17 bases between. The CDR3 loop reads CASSGSFGVGEQYF. The CDR3 DNA reads as TGTGCCAGCAGTGGTAGCTTCGGTGTGGGTGAGCAGTACTTC.

This chain links TRBV7-2 with TRBJ1-1; TRBD1 is a possible D gene (6 bases). V lost 1 base, J lost 9 bases, and 12 bases lay in between. The germline V gene has CDR1 SGHTA and CDR2 FQGNSA. The CDR3 extends over 13 amino acids. The CDR3 loop is CASSLVWTEQAFF. In DNA form, the CDR3 reads TGTGCCAGCAGCTTAGTCTGGACAGAACAAGCTTTCTTT.

With regard to this clonotype: A much bigger clone sits one base away, suggesting this may be a read error. The V gene is TRBV3-1, the J gene TRBJ2-1, with no clear D. The CDR3 has 15 residues. CDR1 is LGHDT, CDR2 YNNKEL, per germline (reference sequence). The ends were cut back, 0 bases at V and 12 bases at J, with 18 bases in the middle. The CDR3 region has the DNA TGTGCCAGCAGCCAAGATAGTCCTTTGGCCGGCGGGCAGTTCTTC. This encodes CASSQDSPLAGGQFF.

At least ten counts were recorded for this clonotype. V and J are TRBV20-1 and TRBJ2-3, with 8 bases matching TRBD2. Germline V gene sequence: CDR1 DFQATT, CDR2 SNEGSKA (reference sequence). The CDR3 totals 16 residues. With 6 bases clipped from V and 4 bases from J, the junction kept 15 bases outside the gene matches. CDR3 sequence (DNA): TGCAGTGCCCTCAGTCCGAGAGCGGGAGTTGCAGATACGCAGTATTTT. It is translated as CSALSPRAGVADTQYF.

This clonotype was picked up a small number of times. The chain is built from TRBV7-9 and TRBJ1-4; the match to TRBD1 covers 7 bases. This CDR3 region has 18 residues. CDR1 is SEHNR and CDR2 is FQNEAQ in the germline V gene (reference sequence). V lost 1 base, J lost 3 bases, and 11 bases stayed unmatched. The CDR3 DNA is TGTGCCAGCAGCTTAGAATTTGGAAGGGACAGCTCTAATGAAAAACTGTTTTTT. Protein sequence: CASSLEFGRDSSNEKLFF.

This clonotype has a single count. The V gene is TRBV11-2, the J gene TRBJ2-7, with D possibly called TRBD1 or TRBD2 (5 bases each). The CDR3 runs 14 residues. Trimming removed 7 bases at V and 2 bases at J, with 15 bases between. Germline V lookup: CDR1 SGHAT, CDR2 FQNNGV. The CDR3 spells CASNLVGTAYEQYF. In nucleotides, the CDR3 is TGTGCCAGCAACCTCGTCGGGACCGCCTACGAGCAGTACTTC.

The chain employs TRBV6-5 and TRBJ2-4, with D possibly called TRBD1 or TRBD2 (6 bases each). Germline-derived CDR1 and CDR2 are MNHEY and SVGAGI. The CDR3 contains 15 residues. V was clipped by 4 bases and J by 5 bases, with 15 bases between them. In DNA form, the CDR3 reads TGTGCCAGCAGTTTGTTTTGGGGGGCGCAAAACATTCAGTACTTC. As protein: CASSLFWGAQNIQYF.

The chain uses TRBV6-9 and TRBJ1-3, with D possibly being TRBD1 (5 bases). This CDR3 comprises 16 residues. Germline loops: CDR1 MNHGY, CDR2 SVAAGI. The V gene lost 0 bases and the J gene lost 7 bases, with 16 bases spanning the gap. The CDR3 bases are TGTGCCAGCAGTTATTCCGGCCCGTCCTCAGGGAACACCATATATTTT. Encoded protein: CASSYSGPSSGNTIYF.

This clonotype was counted ten times or more. V and J are TRBV19 and TRBJ2-1; the D gene is possibly TRBD2 (7 bases). Looked up from germline, CDR1 is LNHDA and CDR2 is SQIVND (reference sequence). This CDR3 comprises 16 residues. V was pared by 6 bases and J by 7 bases, with 22 bases between. The CDR3 sequence is CASRDHREGNMNEQFF. The CDR3 DNA reads TGTGCCAGTAGGGATCACAGGGAGGGAAATATGAATGAGCAGTTCTTC.

This clonotype turned up a few times. This chain links TRBV27 with TRBJ2-1; D gene uncertain. The germline V gene encodes CDR1 MNHEY and CDR2 SMNVEV (reference sequence). The CDR3 is made up of 12 amino acids. V was pared by 9 bases and J by 9 bases, with 15 bases between. The CDR3 spells CASQAGRAEQFF. DNA for the CDR3: TGTGCCAGTCAAGCAGGACGGGCTGAGCAGTTCTTC.

This clonotype was detected many times. The CDR3 region is CASSFTEAKNIQYF. The CDR3 bases are TGCGCCAGCAGCTTCACTGAGGCCAAAAACATTCAGTACTTC. V usage is TRBV5-1 and J usage is TRBJ2-4; D not certain. CDR1 and CDR2 from the germline V gene are SGHRS and YFSETQ. Trimming took 2 bases from V and 1 from J, leaving 7 bases between them. The CDR3 covers 14 residues.